The rows below give T cell receptor beta chains drawn from one sample of a study of T cell repertoires in cytomegalovirus infection. TCRdb independently ran MiXCR on the reads; one entry per CDR3 protein. The profile shows around 740,000 distinct CDR3 sequences, 35% to 40% of them singletons. The sample consisted of PBMCs. The receptor source for this set is a human donor in good health (CMV status not recorded). Some clones in this sample may be carry-over from other donors' samples. The CDR3 runs from the conserved cysteine through the conserved F or W.

v_call | cdr3_aa
TRBV11-2 | CASSPLAGGPSTDTQYF
TRBV7-2 | CASSLDRSGNYGYTF
TRBV6-5 | CASSYRQVSGWSSYNEQFF
TRBV7-2 | CASSQIGSQSYNEQFF
TRBV6-5 | CASSYSAGGWTEAFF
TRBV11-2 | CASSLPGQSNEKLFF
TRBV10-3 | CATLFAGELFF
TRBV6-6 | CASSYLGVSSPLHF
TRBV29-1 | CSVVGVYGYTF
TRBV29-1 | CSADGNTEAFF
TRBV6-5 | CASSYYPPRDSTDTQYF
TRBV7-8 | CASSLDGSDEQYF
TRBV29-1 | CSARKGTYNEQFF
TRBV11-2 | CASSHSGDPKWVFF
TRBV5-5 | CASSLRGPYTEAFF
TRBV12-3/TRBV12-4 | CASSSSGPTGANVLTF
TRBV28 | CATSGRVRATQYF
TRBV29-1 | CSVVYFGTAHNEQFF
TRBV28 | CASSPEAGSNYGYTF